This T cell receptor (beta chain) was sequenced for a study of blood T cell repertoires in COVID-19 (dated by TCRdb to the early 2020s). General notes on the study: Samples covering the acute and convalescent phases of COVID-19 were provided by collaborators in the United States, Italy and Spain. Samples were obtained from the ongoing ImmuneRACE study (first 160 participants) and from roughly 1,300 subjects provided by 6 global collaborators. A de-identified subject ID, COVID-19 status, age in years and sex were almost always included in the sample metadata. The repertoires were made available in a free public database intended to serve as a resource for research on the immune response to SARS-CoV-2. Where available, HLA class I and class II types were obtained from metadata supplied by the sample provider rather than from assay-based typing. Subjects who had been exposed to COVID-19, were actively infected with it, or had recovered from it provided the deeply sampled blood TCRbeta repertoires that made up the dataset. The material from the prospective study consisted of cDNA or gDNA derived from T cells, B-cell-depleted T cells, or PBMCs.

Note on this clone: Which antigen it targets is not known. Qualities for individual bases were not recorded, and no much larger clone is one base off.

One collaborating source in Seattle enrolled patients while the patients were actively infected and followed the patients over time throughout the course of disease. Each collaborating institution followed its own protocols to collect whole blood in K2EDTA tubes. For TCRbeta analysis, collaborator samples were shipped as frozen whole blood, as isolated PBMCs, or as DNA extracted from either sample type. TCRbeta CDR3 regions were amplified from genomic DNA by means of the immunoSEQ Assay, a bias-controlled multiplex PCR. As for the authors' bioinformatics: Nucleated cell counts per sample were estimated from amplification of reference gene primers within the assay. Sequence reads were collapsed and filtered to measure the absolute abundance of every unique TCRbeta CDR3 rearrangement. Productive Simpson clonality was computed per sample as the square root of Simpson's diversity index over productive rearrangements. Not all clones reach the TCRdb copy of this immuneACCESS table, which keeps in-frame sequences only. Checked studies attribute under half of the gap to unresolved V genes and leave the rest unexplained. V and J calls and clone size are those listed in that table; D and trimming were worked out from the DNA. This sample lists fewer than 200,000 clones; about four fifths were detected once. The ten top clones hold roughly 8% of the sample.

The CDR3 goes from the cysteine to the phenylalanine over 14 residues. Kept here is only the CDR3 DNA, which spans 42 bases and is read in frame from base 1. CDR1 is given as SEHNR and CDR2 as FQNEAQ, both from the germline V gene (reference sequence). V is pared back by 2 bases and J by 10 bases, with 17 bases lying between the germline termini. Findings and caveats that apply to the study as a whole: The quantity of clinical and demographic metadata differed by source and by participant and was supplied without curation.

This TCR derives from a woman aged 60-75 years with COVID-19, enrolled during active disease. Sample: peripheral blood. Recombination linked TRBV7-9 to TRBJ1-1, with no reliable assignment of the D segment. The encoded CDR3 is CASSLIGAVPLAFF. Here is the DNA: TGTGCCAGCAGCTTAATCGGAGCGGTACCCTTAGCTTTCTTT.